The 24 T cell receptor beta chains in this list originate from one sample, sequenced in a study of blood T cell repertoires in COVID-19. The table came from immunoSEQ multiplex PCR; TCRdb's copy has only in-frame clones and leaves some out. The sample contains approximately 260,000 clones, 65% to 85% of which appear only once. Material: PBMCs or T cells enriched from blood (not recorded which). These receptors were obtained from a man aged 50 to 60 who had recovered from COVID-19.

In this sample, this clone turned up a few times. The rearrangement uses TRBV28 and TRBJ2-3, with TRBD2 matching 15 bases. CDR1 is MDHEN, CDR2 SYDVKM, per germline. V gave up 5 bases and J gave up 5 bases; unmatched junction bases: 5. This CDR3 is built from 16 residues. CDR3 in amino acids: CASSTGLAGGLDTQYF. CDR3 DNA: TGTGCCAGCAGTACCGGACTAGCGGGAGGGTTAGATACGCAGTATTTT. Full variable domain (remainder filled in from reference TRBV28 and TRBJ2-3): DVKVTQSSRYLVKRTGEKVFLECVQDMDHENMFWYRQDPGLGLRLIYFSYDVKMKEKGDIPEGYSVSREKKERFSLILESASTNQTSMYLCASSTGLAGGLDTQYFGPGTRLTVL.

There are a few counts of this clone. The chain uses TRBV5-5 and TRBJ1-1; D remains ambiguous. Trimming cost V 4 bases and J 1 base, with 11 bases left between them. Per germline, CDR1 SGHKS and CDR2 YYEKEE (reference sequence). CDR3 size: 14 residues. CDR3 sequence (DNA): TGTGCCAGCAGCCGACTAGGAGGGAACACTGAAGCTTTCTTT. This encodes CASSRLGGNTEAFF. Drawing the rest from reference TRBV5-5 and TRBJ1-1, the complete variable domain is DAGVTQSPTHLIKTRGQQVTLRCSPISGHKSVSWYQQVLGQGPQFIFQYYEKEERGRGNFPDRFSARQFPNYSSELNVNALLLGDSALYLCASSRLGGNTEAFFGQGTRLTVV.

The chain recombines TRBV7-8 with TRBJ2-5, with 10 bases lining up with TRBD2. Germline V CDR1 and CDR2: SGHVS, FQNEAQ. Trimming at V came to 1 base and at J to 3 bases, leaving 5 bases not matched to a gene. The CDR3 extends over 16 amino acids. The CDR3 region has the DNA TGTGCCAGCAGCTTAGAGGGACTAGCGTCAAAAGAGACCCAGTACTTC. Translating gives CASSLEGLASKETQYF.

V gene TRBV2 combines with J gene TRBJ2-1, with TRBD1 matching 7 bases. This CDR3 has 14 amino acids. V shed 6 bases and J 4 bases; nucleotides not matched to a gene: 6. Per the germline V gene, CDR1 is SNHLY and CDR2 is FYNNEI. The CDR3 loop is CASSTDRPYNEQFF. In DNA form, the CDR3 reads TGTGCCAGCAGCACGGACAGGCCATACAATGAGCAGTTCTTC.

This clone was counted a single time. The chain has TRBV28 and TRBJ1-5; D is uncertain. The CDR3 covers 11 residues. Germline assignment: CDR1 MDHEN and CDR2 SYDVKM. Between the trimmed V and J ends, which lost 4 bases and 8 bases, there was a span of 6 bases. Written as DNA, the CDR3 is TGTGCCAGCAGTTCGCGGGAGCCCCAGCATTTT. It yields the protein CASSSREPQHF.

This clone appeared a single time. The rearrangement links TRBV7-2 to TRBJ2-2; TRBD2 aligns across 8 bases. V lost 8 bases, J lost 4 bases, and 6 bases stayed unmatched. Germline CDR1 SGHTA, CDR2 FQGNSA. The CDR3 runs 14 residues. This CDR3 reads CASPGGVGTGELFF. CDR3 in DNA: TGTGCCAGCCCGGGGGGGGTTGGCACCGGGGAGCTGTTTTTT.

The rearrangement joins TRBV7-2 to TRBJ2-1, with a tentative D call TRBD1 (6 bases). V was trimmed by 4 bases and J by 7 bases, leaving 17 bases between them. The CDR3 is 15 residues long. The germline V gene encodes CDR1 SGHTA and CDR2 FQGNSA. CDR3 sequence: CASSSQDRLGNEQFF. The CDR3 DNA reads as TGTGCCAGCAGCTCCCAAGACAGGTTGGGGAATGAGCAGTTCTTC.

V is TRBV5-8 and J is TRBJ2-5; 7 nucleotides match TRBD1. Unmatched junction bases numbered 6, after V lost 0 bases and J lost 4 bases. The CDR3 is made up of 15 amino acids. Germline assignment: CDR1 SGHTS and CDR2 YDEGEE. CDR3 sequence reads: CASSLGRTGRETQYF. The CDR3 DNA reads TGTGCCAGCAGCTTGGGCCGGACAGGAAGAGAGACCCAGTACTTC.

This clone was observed a single time. The chain recombines TRBV5-1 with TRBJ1-1; D gene unclear. The germline V gene has CDR1 SGHRS and CDR2 YFSETQ. The CDR3 loop spans 14 amino acids. Between the trimmed V and J ends, which lost 4 bases and 4 bases, there was a span of 14 bases. The DNA for the CDR3 is TGCGCCAGCAGCCCCGGAGGTTTCAGCACTGAAGCTTTCTTT. Encoded protein: CASSPGGFSTEAFF.

The chain has TRBV14 and TRBJ1-4; TRBD1 is a possible D gene (6 bases). Trimming left V 4 bases short and J 8 bases short, with 17 bases between. CDR3 length equals 15 residues. From germline, CDR1 is SGHDN and CDR2 FVKESK. CDR3 nucleotides: TGTGCCAGCAGCCTCTTAGGGGGTTTGGGGGAAAAACTGTTTTTT. Its protein is CASSLLGGLGEKLFF.

V gene TRBV7-9 combines with J gene TRBJ2-7; 9 positions match TRBD2. This CDR3 has 15 residues. Looked up from germline, CDR1 is SEHNR and CDR2 is FQNEAQ (reference sequence). After removal of 2 bases from V and 3 bases from J, the junction contained 5 bases not matched to a gene. In DNA form, the CDR3 reads TGTGCCAGCAGCTTATCTAGCGGGACCTTCTACGAGCAGTACTTC. Its translation: CASSLSSGTFYEQYF. Full variable domain (rest looked up from reference TRBV7-9 and TRBJ2-7): DTGVSQNPRHKITKRGQNVTFRCDPISEHNRLYWYRQTLGQGPEFLTYFQNEAQLEKSRLLSDRFSAERPKGSFSTLEIQRTEQGDSAMYLCASSLSSGTFYEQYFGPGTRLTVT.

This clone occurred once. This rearrangement joins TRBV10-3 to TRBJ2-1; D perhaps matches TRBD2 (6 bases). This CDR3 contains 13 residues. The V gene lost 6 bases and the J gene lost 6 bases, with 12 bases spanning the gap. Germline CDR1 is ENHRY and CDR2 is SYGVKD. This CDR3 reads CAIRVADPNEQFF. The CDR3 DNA reads TGTGCCATCAGAGTAGCGGACCCCAATGAGCAGTTCTTC.

This chain joins TRBV9 and TRBJ2-2, with D possibly being TRBD2 (6 bases). The CDR3 sequence is 19 residues long. Trimming removed 3 bases at V and 1 base at J, with 22 bases between. Germline V lookup: CDR1 SGDLS, CDR2 YYNGEE. CDR3 sequence: CASSGGTPILGLNTGELFF. In DNA form, the CDR3 reads TGTGCCAGCAGCGGCGGGACTCCTATCCTGGGTCTGAACACCGGGGAGCTGTTTTTT. The complete variable domain, with remaining parts taken from reference TRBV9 and TRBJ2-2, reads DSGVTQTPKHLITATGQRVTLRCSPRSGDLSVYWYQQSLDQGLQFLIQYYNGEERAKGNILERFSAQQFPDLHSELNLSSLELGDSALYFCASSGGTPILGLNTGELFFGEGSRLTVL.

The rearrangement uses TRBV7-9 and TRBJ2-2, with 8 nucleotides matching TRBD1. After removal of 5 bases from V and 4 bases from J, the junction contained 12 bases not matched to a gene. The CDR3 has 17 amino acids. The germline gives CDR1 SEHNR, CDR2 FQNEAQ (reference sequence). DNA for the CDR3: TGTGCCAGCAGCCCGGCTAGACAGGGGTTGACCACCGGGGAGCTGTTTTTT. This gives the protein CASSPARQGLTTGELFF.

CDR3 sequence (DNA): TGTGCCAGCAGACGCCTCCCAGGACAAGATGAAAAACTGTTTTTT. Its translation: CASRRLPGQDEKLFF. The rearrangement uses TRBV27 and TRBJ1-4, with a tentative D call TRBD1 (5 bases). CDR1 and CDR2 from the germline V gene are MNHEY and SMNVEV (reference sequence). This CDR3 has 15 amino acids. Trimming removed 6 bases from V and 6 bases from J, with 17 bases in between.

Only one count was recorded for this clone. The chain uses TRBV7-3 and TRBJ2-5, with 7 bases that match TRBD1. Germline trimming cut 5 bases from V and 3 bases from J; bases unmatched to any gene: 6. CDR3 size: 14 residues. CDR1 SGHTA and CDR2 FQGTGA come from the germline V gene. CDR3 in amino acids: CASSPLGQKETQYF. The CDR3 nucleotides are TGTGCCAGCAGCCCGTTGGGACAGAAAGAGACCCAGTACTTC.

The V and J genes are TRBV28 and TRBJ2-7, with 8 bases fitting TRBD2. This CDR3 has 16 amino acids. J gave up 6 bases and V 4 bases, and 14 bases lay outside the gene matches. From germline, CDR1 is MDHEN and CDR2 SYDVKM. The CDR3 DNA reads TGTGCCAGCAGTTACTCCCCGGGACTAGGGGTTAGCGAGCAGTACTTC. Amino acid sequence: CASSYSPGLGVSEQYF.

This chain uses TRBV19 with TRBJ1-2; TRBD1 aligns across 8 bases. CDR3 size: 15 residues. In germline, CDR1 is LNHDA, CDR2 SQIVND (reference sequence). J was trimmed by 1 base and V by 5 bases; bases with no gene match: 6. CDR3 in DNA: TGTGCCAGTAGTTCCCAGGGGGCCCTTAACTATGGCTACACCTTC. Translating it yields CASSSQGALNYGYTF.

The chain links TRBV28 to TRBJ2-5, with D perhaps TRBD2 (6 bases). CDR3 length: 15 amino acids. V lost 3 bases and J 5 bases, leaving 16 bases between the germline ends. Germline CDR1 MDHEN, CDR2 SYDVKM. This CDR3 is CASSFPRESGETQYF. The CDR3 DNA sequence: TGTGCCAGCAGTTTCCCCCGGGAGAGTGGGGAGACCCAGTACTTC.

The rearrangement joins TRBV4-2 to TRBJ2-7; TRBD2 agrees at 10 bases. V shed 7 bases and J 2 bases; nucleotides not matched to a gene: 5. This CDR3 comprises 14 residues. Germline V gene lookup returns CDR1 LGHNA and CDR2 YNFKEQ. CDR3 sequence: CASTNSGGTYEQYF. The CDR3 DNA sequence: TGTGCCAGCACCAATAGCGGGGGGACCTACGAGCAGTACTTC.

This chain connects TRBV5-4 to TRBJ2-5; TRBD2 aligns across 15 bases. Trimming took 0 bases from V and 5 from J; bases not matched to a gene: 2. Germline values: CDR1 SGHNT, CDR2 YYREEE (reference sequence). CDR3 length: 16 residues. The CDR3 nucleotides are TGTGCCAGCAGCTTGGCCGGGACTAGCGGGGGGGAGACCCAGTACTTC. It codes for CASSLAGTSGGETQYF.

The gene calls are TRBV29-1 and TRBJ2-1; tentatively, D is TRBD1 (5 bases). The CDR3 length is 13 residues. Germline assignment: CDR1 SQVTM and CDR2 ANQGSEA. V lost 3 bases to trimming and J lost 9 bases, with 15 bases between them. DNA of the CDR3: TGCAGCGTTGAGGCGGTGGCTAGGGGTGAGCAGTTCTTC. Its protein is CSVEAVARGEQFF.

As regards this clone: Sequence at one end of the junction differs from germline and may be a read error. CDR3 DNA sequence: TGTGCCAGCAGTGACCCCCTCCGGGGACAGGGGAACTTC. Protein product: CASSDPLRGQGNF. This chain links TRBV2 with TRBJ2-4; the match to TRBD1 covers 10 bases. From germline, CDR1 is SNHLY and CDR2 FYNNEI. There are 13 residues in the CDR3.

This clone appeared once. The gene calls are TRBV5-1 and TRBJ1-1; D is undetermined. The CDR3 covers 15 residues. Trimming removed 4 bases at V and 1 base at J, with 14 bases between. Germline values: CDR1 SGHRS, CDR2 YFSETQ. CDR3 sequence: CASSHRGSENTEAFF. CDR3 DNA: TGCGCCAGCAGCCATAGAGGCTCGGAGAACACTGAAGCTTTCTTT.